The rows below give T cell receptor beta chains drawn from one sample of a study of blood T cell repertoires in COVID-19. Libraries were prepared by immunoSEQ multiplex PCR; TCRdb keeps only in-frame clonotypes and omits some of them. The sample records under 200,000 clones, around 87% being singletons. The sequenced sample consisted of peripheral blood. These receptor sequences come from a woman of 80 years or more with COVID-19, enrolled during active disease. Each CDR3 is given with its conserved first and last residue. Each record gives: V gene, clone size, D gene, J gene, CDR3 DNA, CDR3 protein. D genes are given only for firm matches. Clone size is given for some rows only: seen once, a few or many times, or a class if the clone is expanded.

v_call: TRBV9; clone_size: .; d_call: TRBD2; j_call: TRBJ2-3; cdr3_nt: TGTGCCAGCAGCCATTCACTAGCGGGATGGGCAGATACGCAGTATTTT; cdr3_aa: CASSHSLAGWADTQYF
v_call: TRBV28; clone_size: .; d_call: .; j_call: TRBJ1-2; cdr3_nt: TGTGCCAGCAGCTCACAGGGCAACTATGGCTACACCTTC; cdr3_aa: CASSSQGNYGYTF
v_call: TRBV12-3/TRBV12-4; clone_size: .; d_call: TRBD1; j_call: TRBJ1-5; cdr3_nt: TGTGCCAGCAGTTTTCGGTCAGGGGGCCAGCATTTT; cdr3_aa: CASSFRSGGQHF
v_call: TRBV19; clone_size: .; d_call: TRBD2; j_call: TRBJ2-1; cdr3_nt: TGTGCCAGTAGTATCCCAGCGGGAGTTGTCAATGAGCAGTTCTTC; cdr3_aa: CASSIPAGVVNEQFF
v_call: TRBV29-1; clone_size: once; d_call: .; j_call: TRBJ1-5; cdr3_nt: TGCAGCGTCGCCGACAGCTACAATCAGCCCCAGCATTTT; cdr3_aa: CSVADSYNQPQHF
v_call: TRBV24-1; clone_size: .; d_call: TRBD1; j_call: TRBJ1-5; cdr3_nt: TGTGCCACCAGTGACCGAGGACAGGGGTACAATCAGCCCCAGCATTTT; cdr3_aa: CATSDRGQGYNQPQHF
v_call: TRBV3-1/TRBV3-2; clone_size: .; d_call: TRBD2; j_call: TRBJ2-1; cdr3_nt: TGTGCCAGCAGCGTCGGACTAGCGGGAGGTCAAAATGAGCAGTTCTTC; cdr3_aa: CASSVGLAGGQNEQFF
v_call: TRBV5-4; clone_size: .; d_call: TRBD2; j_call: TRBJ2-7; cdr3_nt: TGTGCCAGCAGCTTGGATTCGCTAGCGGGAGACGAGCAGTACTTC; cdr3_aa: CASSLDSLAGDEQYF
v_call: TRBV7-6; clone_size: .; d_call: TRBD1; j_call: TRBJ1-3; cdr3_nt: TGTGCCAGCAGCTTAGGTAGCAGGGGGCCTGGAAACACCATATATTTT; cdr3_aa: CASSLGSRGPGNTIYF
v_call: TRBV5-1; clone_size: .; d_call: .; j_call: TRBJ2-5; cdr3_nt: TGCGCCAGCAGCTTGGGGGGAGGTGAGACCCAGTACTTC; cdr3_aa: CASSLGGGETQYF
v_call: TRBV12-3/TRBV12-4; clone_size: .; d_call: .; j_call: TRBJ1-6; cdr3_nt: TGTGCCAGCGGGGGGGTCTCCCTCCACTTT; cdr3_aa: CASGGVSLHF
v_call: TRBV11-2; clone_size: .; d_call: .; j_call: TRBJ1-2; cdr3_nt: TGTGCCAGCAGCCGACCACGGATACAGGGTCTGTATGGCTACACCTTC; cdr3_aa: CASSRPRIQGLYGYTF
v_call: TRBV6-5; clone_size: .; d_call: TRBD1; j_call: TRBJ1-1; cdr3_nt: TGTGCCAGCAAGCTTAAACTCCAGGGGGCCCCTGAAGCTTTCTTT; cdr3_aa: CASKLKLQGAPEAFF
v_call: TRBV6-2/TRBV6-3; clone_size: .; d_call: .; j_call: TRBJ2-7; cdr3_nt: TGTGCCAGCAGTCAGGACAGCTACGAGCAGTACTTC; cdr3_aa: CASSQDSYEQYF
v_call: TRBV19; clone_size: .; d_call: .; j_call: TRBJ1-2; cdr3_nt: TGTGCCAGTAGTATAGCATTGGAGGGACTAAGCGGCTACACCTTC; cdr3_aa: CASSIALEGLSGYTF
v_call: TRBV28; clone_size: .; d_call: TRBD2; j_call: TRBJ2-3; cdr3_nt: TGTGCCAGCAGCCAGAGCGGGAGTCTCACAGATACGCAGTATTTT; cdr3_aa: CASSQSGSLTDTQYF
v_call: TRBV11-2; clone_size: once; d_call: .; j_call: TRBJ2-7; cdr3_nt: TGTGCCAGCAGCTTAGGAGGGCAGGTTTTTTACGAGCAGTACTTC; cdr3_aa: CASSLGGQVFYEQYF
v_call: TRBV28; clone_size: .; d_call: .; j_call: TRBJ2-7; cdr3_nt: TGTGCCAGCAGTGACACAGGGTCGAGCGAGCAGTACTTC; cdr3_aa: CASSDTGSSEQYF
v_call: TRBV27; clone_size: .; d_call: .; j_call: TRBJ2-6; cdr3_nt: TGTGCCAGCGCAGGGGAGCCTGGGGCCAACGTCCTGACTTTC; cdr3_aa: CASAGEPGANVLTF
v_call: TRBV14; clone_size: .; d_call: .; j_call: TRBJ2-7; cdr3_nt: TGTGCCAGCAGCCAAGGGATCCTTGGCCTGACAGGTCTGGGCGAGCAGTACTTC; cdr3_aa: CASSQGILGLTGLGEQYF
v_call: TRBV7-9; clone_size: .; d_call: TRBD1; j_call: TRBJ1-2; cdr3_nt: TGTGCCAGCAGCGTGACAGGGGGCGACATATTTGCCGGCTACACCTTC; cdr3_aa: CASSVTGGDIFAGYTF
v_call: TRBV2; clone_size: .; d_call: .; j_call: TRBJ2-1; cdr3_nt: TGTGCCAGCAGTGAGGGCAATAGGGGTGAGCAGTTCTTC; cdr3_aa: CASSEGNRGEQFF
v_call: TRBV19; clone_size: .; d_call: TRBD1; j_call: TRBJ1-4; cdr3_nt: TGTGCCAGTACCCCGGACAGGGACTGGAATAATGAAAAACTGTTTTTT; cdr3_aa: CASTPDRDWNNEKLFF
v_call: TRBV5-4; clone_size: .; d_call: .; j_call: TRBJ1-3; cdr3_nt: TGTGCCAGCAGCGGGCCTGGAAACACCATATATTTT; cdr3_aa: CASSGPGNTIYF
v_call: TRBV24-1; clone_size: .; d_call: .; j_call: TRBJ1-1; cdr3_nt: TGTGCCACCAGTTCGGGACAACCCGACCGTACAGAAGCTTTCTTT; cdr3_aa: CATSSGQPDRTEAFF
v_call: TRBV28; clone_size: .; d_call: TRBD2; j_call: TRBJ2-7; cdr3_nt: TGTGCCAGCGGGACTAGCGGGAGTAGTGAGTACGAGCAGTACTTC; cdr3_aa: CASGTSGSSEYEQYF
v_call: TRBV4-2; clone_size: .; d_call: TRBD1; j_call: TRBJ2-7; cdr3_nt: TGTGCCAGCAGCAACCCGGGACAGGGGTCGCCCGAGCAGTACTTC; cdr3_aa: CASSNPGQGSPEQYF
v_call: TRBV4-3; clone_size: .; d_call: .; j_call: TRBJ2-3; cdr3_nt: TGCGCCAGCACGCCTAGCGTGGGCCTTAGCACAGATACGCAGTATTTT; cdr3_aa: CASTPSVGLSTDTQYF
v_call: TRBV5-6; clone_size: once; d_call: .; j_call: TRBJ1-1; cdr3_nt: TGTGCCAGCAGCCCCCCCGCGGGGTTAAGGACGGACACTGAAGCTTTCTTT; cdr3_aa: CASSPPAGLRTDTEAFF
v_call: TRBV10-3; clone_size: .; d_call: .; j_call: TRBJ1-1; cdr3_nt: TGTGCCATCAGTGACTTCGGGGGGGCTGAAGCTTTCTTT; cdr3_aa: CAISDFGGAEAFF
v_call: TRBV28; clone_size: .; d_call: .; j_call: TRBJ2-7; cdr3_nt: TGTGCCAGCAGTTTGCTAGCTAGCGAGCAGTACTTC; cdr3_aa: CASSLLASEQYF
v_call: TRBV19; clone_size: .; d_call: TRBD1; j_call: TRBJ2-7; cdr3_nt: TGTGCCAGTAGTATAAGGACAGGATCGGCCCACGAGCAGTACTTC; cdr3_aa: CASSIRTGSAHEQYF
v_call: TRBV11-1; clone_size: once; d_call: TRBD2; j_call: TRBJ2-7; cdr3_nt: TGTGCCAGCAGCGCTGCTAGCGGGGGTTACGAGCAGTACTTC; cdr3_aa: CASSAASGGYEQYF
v_call: TRBV9; clone_size: once; d_call: TRBD2; j_call: TRBJ2-3; cdr3_nt: TGTGCCAGCAGCCTGGGACTAGCGGGAGGTGGAGATACGCAGTATTTT; cdr3_aa: CASSLGLAGGGDTQYF
v_call: TRBV25-1; clone_size: .; d_call: TRBD1; j_call: TRBJ1-2; cdr3_nt: TGTGCCAGCAGTCAAACAGGGGTGGAATATGGCTACACCTTC; cdr3_aa: CASSQTGVEYGYTF
v_call: TRBV27; clone_size: .; d_call: TRBD1; j_call: TRBJ1-5; cdr3_nt: TGTGCCAGCAGTCGACTCTCCGGGACAGGGGCGGGGAGCAATCAGCCCCAGCATTTT; cdr3_aa: CASSRLSGTGAGSNQPQHF
v_call: TRBV25-1; clone_size: .; d_call: .; j_call: TRBJ1-5; cdr3_nt: TGTGCGAATTCCCACACCGATTGCAATCGGCCCCAGCATTTT; cdr3_aa: CANSHTDCNRPQHF
v_call: TRBV5-4; clone_size: .; d_call: TRBD1; j_call: TRBJ1-6; cdr3_nt: TGTGCCAGCAGCTCCGACAGGGAAAGGGATTCACCCCTCCACTTT; cdr3_aa: CASSSDRERDSPLHF
v_call: TRBV6-5; clone_size: .; d_call: TRBD2; j_call: TRBJ2-7; cdr3_nt: TGTGCCAGCAGTTACGGGGGGGTGGGCTCCTACGAGCAGTACTTC; cdr3_aa: CASSYGGVGSYEQYF
v_call: TRBV4-2; clone_size: .; d_call: .; j_call: TRBJ2-5; cdr3_nt: TGTGCCAGCAGCCTCTCAGGGCTATCCAGGGAGACCCAGTACTTC; cdr3_aa: CASSLSGLSRETQYF
v_call: TRBV9; clone_size: .; d_call: TRBD1; j_call: TRBJ1-2; cdr3_nt: TGTGCCAGCAGCTATACCCTTCAGGGGGCCGGGGGCTACACCTTC; cdr3_aa: CASSYTLQGAGGYTF